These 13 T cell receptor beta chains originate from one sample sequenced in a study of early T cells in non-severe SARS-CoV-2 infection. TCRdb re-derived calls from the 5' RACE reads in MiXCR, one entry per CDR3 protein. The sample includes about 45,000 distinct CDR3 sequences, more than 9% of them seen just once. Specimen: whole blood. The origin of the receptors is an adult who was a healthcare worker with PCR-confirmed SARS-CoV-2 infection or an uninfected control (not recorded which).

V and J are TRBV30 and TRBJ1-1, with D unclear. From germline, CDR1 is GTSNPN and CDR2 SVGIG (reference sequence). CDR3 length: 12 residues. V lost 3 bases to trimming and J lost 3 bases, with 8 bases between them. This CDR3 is CAWSRLDTEAFF. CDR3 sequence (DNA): TGTGCCTGGAGCCGATTGGACACTGAAGCTTTCTTT.

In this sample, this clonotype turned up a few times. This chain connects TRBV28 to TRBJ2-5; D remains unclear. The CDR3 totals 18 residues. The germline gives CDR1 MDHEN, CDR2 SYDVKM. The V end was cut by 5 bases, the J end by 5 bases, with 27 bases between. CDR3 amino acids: CASSDLLGTMARSETQYF. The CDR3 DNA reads TGTGCCAGCAGTGACCTACTGGGCACAATGGCTAGAAGTGAGACCCAGTACTTC.

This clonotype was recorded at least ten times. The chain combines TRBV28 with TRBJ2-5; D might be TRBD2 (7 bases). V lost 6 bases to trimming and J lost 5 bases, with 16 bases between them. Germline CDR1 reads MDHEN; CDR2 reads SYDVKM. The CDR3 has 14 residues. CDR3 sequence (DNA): TGTGCCAGCAGCCCAGACGGGGGGCAGGAGACCCAGTACTTC. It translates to CASSPDGGQETQYF.

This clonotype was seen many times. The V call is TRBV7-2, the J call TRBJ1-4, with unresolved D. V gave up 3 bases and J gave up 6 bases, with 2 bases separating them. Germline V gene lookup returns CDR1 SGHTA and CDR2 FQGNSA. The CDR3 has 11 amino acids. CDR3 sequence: CASSFHEKLFF. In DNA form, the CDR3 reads TGTGCCAGCAGCTTCCATGAAAAACTGTTTTTT.

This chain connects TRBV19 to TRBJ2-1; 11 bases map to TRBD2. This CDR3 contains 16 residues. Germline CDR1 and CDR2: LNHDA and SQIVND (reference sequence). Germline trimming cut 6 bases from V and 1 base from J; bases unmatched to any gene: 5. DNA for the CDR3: TGTGCCAGTAGCCTACTAGCGGGAGTTTCCTACAATGAGCAGTTCTTC. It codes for CASSLLAGVSYNEQFF.

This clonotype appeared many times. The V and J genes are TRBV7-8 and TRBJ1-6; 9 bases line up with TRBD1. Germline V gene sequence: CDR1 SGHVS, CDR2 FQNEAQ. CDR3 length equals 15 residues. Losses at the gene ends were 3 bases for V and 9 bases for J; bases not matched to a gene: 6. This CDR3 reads CASSFPGQGGSPLHF. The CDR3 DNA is TGTGCCAGCAGCTTCCCGGGACAGGGAGGTTCACCCCTCCACTTT.

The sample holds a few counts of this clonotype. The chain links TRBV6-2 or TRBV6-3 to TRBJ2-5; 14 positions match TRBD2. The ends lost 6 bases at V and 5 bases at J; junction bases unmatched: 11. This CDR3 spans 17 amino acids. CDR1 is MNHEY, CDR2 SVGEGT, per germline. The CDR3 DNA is TGTGCCAGCAGCCCATTCCCGGGACTAGCGGGAGAGGAGACCCAGTACTTC. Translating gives CASSPFPGLAGEETQYF.

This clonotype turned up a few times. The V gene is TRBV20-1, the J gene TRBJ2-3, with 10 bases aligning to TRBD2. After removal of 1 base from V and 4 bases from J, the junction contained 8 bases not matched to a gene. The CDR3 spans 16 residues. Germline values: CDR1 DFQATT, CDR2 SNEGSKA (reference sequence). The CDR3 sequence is CSARAKLAGKADTQYF. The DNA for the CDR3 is TGCAGTGCTAGAGCAAAACTAGCGGGAAAGGCAGATACGCAGTATTTT.

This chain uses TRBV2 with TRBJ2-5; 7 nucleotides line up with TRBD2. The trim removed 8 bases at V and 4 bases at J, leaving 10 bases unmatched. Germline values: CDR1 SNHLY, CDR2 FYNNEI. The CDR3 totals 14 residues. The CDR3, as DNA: TGTGCCAGCGAAGAGGGAGGGCCTTCAGAGACCCAGTACTTC. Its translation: CASEEGGPSETQYF.

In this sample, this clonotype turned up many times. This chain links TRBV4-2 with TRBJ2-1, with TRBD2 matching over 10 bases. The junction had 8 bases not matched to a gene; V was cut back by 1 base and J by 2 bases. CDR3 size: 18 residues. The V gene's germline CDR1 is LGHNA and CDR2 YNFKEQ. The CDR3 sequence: CASSQAPPTSGTYNEQFF. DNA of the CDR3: TGTGCCAGCAGCCAAGCCCCCCCAACTAGCGGGACCTACAATGAGCAGTTCTTC.

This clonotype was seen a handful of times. This CDR3 reads CASRHGAEIYGYTF. The CDR3 DNA sequence: TGTGCCAGCCGCCACGGGGCAGAAATATATGGCTACACCTTC. The chain links TRBV6-6 to TRBJ1-2; maybe TRBD1 (5 bases). The germline gives CDR1 MNHNY, CDR2 SVGAGI (reference sequence). This CDR3 has 14 amino acids. Trimming took off 8 bases at V and 5 bases at J, with 18 bases between the two ends.

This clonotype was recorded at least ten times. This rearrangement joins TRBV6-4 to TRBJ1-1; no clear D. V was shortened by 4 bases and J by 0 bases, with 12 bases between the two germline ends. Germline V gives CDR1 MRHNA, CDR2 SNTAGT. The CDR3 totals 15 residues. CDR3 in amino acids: CASSVDGIMNTEAFF. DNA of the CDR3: TGTGCCAGCAGTGTTGACGGTATAATGAACACTGAAGCTTTCTTT.

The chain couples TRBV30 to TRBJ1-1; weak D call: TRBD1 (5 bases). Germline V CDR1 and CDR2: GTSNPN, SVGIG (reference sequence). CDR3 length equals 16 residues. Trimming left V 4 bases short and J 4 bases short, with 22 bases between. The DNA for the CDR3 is TGTGCCTGGAATCAACCCGGGTATCGGGGCCGCACTGAAGCTTTCTTT. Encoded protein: CAWNQPGYRGRTEAFF.